The clone carrying this T cell receptor beta chain was recorded a few times. TCRdb redid the calling of the reads with MiXCR, one entry per CDR3 protein. The sample yields about 450,000 distinct CDR3 sequences, about a third seen once. Trimming removed 11 bases from V and 4 bases from J, with 14 bases in between. This CDR3 region has 12 residues. CDR1 and CDR2 (germline): LNHDA, SQIVND (reference sequence). The data derive from a study of T cell repertoires in cytomegalovirus infection. About the study: Through public TCR beta signatures, both CMV infection and matching HLA type were indicated.

This receptor was identified in a human donor in good health (CMV status not recorded). Some clones in this sample may be carry-over from other donors' samples. The sample consisted of PBMCs. The chain carries TRBV19 and TRBJ1-2; no reliable D call. CDR3: CAAWNHFYGYTF. CDR3 nucleotides: TGTGCCGCATGGAACCACTTCTATGGCTACACCTTC. Full variable domain (remainder filled in from reference TRBV19 and TRBJ1-2): DGGITQSPKYLFRKEGQNVTLSCEQNLNHDAMYWYRQDPGQGLRLIYYSQIVNDFQKGDIAEGYSVSREKKESFPLTVTSAQKNPTAFYLCAAWNHFYGYTFGSGTRLTVV.